Listed below are T cell receptor beta chains from one sample, sequenced in a study of cytomegalovirus exposure and HLA in healthy donors. Profiling relied on immunoSEQ multiplex PCR, and the TCRdb table lists in-frame clones only, not all of them. The table records around 90,000 clones, about 81% of them present only once. The material sequenced was PBMCs. Receptors originate from a woman aged 40 to 50 in good health and CMV-seronegative. The CDR3 runs from the conserved cysteine through the conserved F or W. The D gene is left open where the match is weak. Size is stated for part of the rows, as once, few or many counts, or as a class when the clone is expanded.

v_call	clone_size	j_call	d_call	cdr3_nt	cdr3_aa
TRBV19	few	TRBJ2-2	TRBD2	TGTGCCAGTAGGGGGAGGGCCGACGCCGGGGAGCTGTTTTTT	CASRGRADAGELFF
TRBV6-6	NA	TRBJ2-2	NA	TGTGCCAGCAGTTCCTGGGACTCGAGCACCGGGGAGCTGTTTTTT	CASSSWDSSTGELFF
TRBV4-1	NA	TRBJ1-3	NA	TGCGCCAGCAGCCAAGAGGAGTCAAACACCATATATTTT	CASSQEESNTIYF
TRBV19	NA	TRBJ1-1	TRBD1	TGTGCCAGTAGTATTACCGGGACAGGGTCTGAAGCTTTCTTT	CASSITGTGSEAFF
TRBV30	NA	TRBJ1-4	TRBD1	TGTGCCTGGTCCGGACAGGGAGGATCCGCAACTAATGAAAAACTGTTTTTT	CAWSGQGGSATNEKLFF
TRBV7-9	NA	TRBJ1-2	NA	TGTGCCAGCAGCTTAGCAGCCCCTTATGGCTACACCTTC	CASSLAAPYGYTF
TRBV6-1	NA	TRBJ2-1	NA	TGTGCCAGCAGTGACCGGGGAGGCCTTTACAATGAGCAGTTCTTC	CASSDRGGLYNEQFF
TRBV6-6	NA	TRBJ1-1	NA	TGTGCCAGCAGCCGAGCAGGCCCGGGGGACACTGAAGCTTTCTTT	CASSRAGPGDTEAFF
TRBV27	NA	TRBJ1-6	NA	TGTGCCAGCAGTTCGCTTGGAAGGGGATCTAATAATTCACCCCTCCACTTT	CASSSLGRGSNNSPLHF
TRBV28	NA	TRBJ1-1	NA	TGTGCCAGCAGTTTCCGACAGGCGTTGAACACTGAAGCTTTCTTT	CASSFRQALNTEAFF
TRBV6-5	NA	TRBJ1-1	NA	TGTGCCAGCAGTGAACAGGACGGTAACACTGAAGCTTTCTTT	CASSEQDGNTEAFF
TRBV9	once	TRBJ1-1	NA	TGTGCCAGCAGCCACTCTCAGGGGACCACTGAAGCTTTCTTT	CASSHSQGTTEAFF
TRBV19	NA	TRBJ1-5	NA	TGTGCCAGTAAGGGCCAGGCGGGTCAGCCCCAGCATTTT	CASKGQAGQPQHF